This T cell receptor (beta chain) was sequenced for a study of cytomegalovirus exposure and HLA in healthy donors. Primers included in the PCR were 60 Vbeta and 13 Jbeta primers. Authors' data handling: Later, an analysis found 75 million to 100 million unique TCR beta chains, and approximately 10 million of these were shared. Method: immunoSEQ multiplex PCR; TCRdb's copy keeps in-frame clones and lacks some. The V and J calls and the clone size are those of that table, but D and trimming were determined from the DNA. The sample holds about 180,000 clones, around 77% seen once. Study-wide results and caveats: A later analysis reported that several of the most significant clusters appeared to be linked to common viral pathogens, among them Epstein-Barr virus. The number of N-insertions in an Asian-associated ancestry cluster was reportedly below the approximately 700-donor mean in a later analysis. Investigators reported over 150 TCR beta chains as tied to cytomegalovirus.

This CDR3 has 16 residues. Germline V gene sequence: CDR1 PRHDT, CDR2 FYEKMQ (reference sequence). V shed 4 bases, J shed 3 bases, and the junction held 10 bases outside the gene matches. To note about this clone: Its antigen remains unknown.

The V gene is TRBV13, the J gene TRBJ2-3; 7 nucleotides line up with TRBD1. The sequencing input was PBMCs. This receptor was obtained from a man in his 60s in good health and CMV-seronegative. CDR3 DNA sequence: TGTGCCAGCAGCTGGACAGGTGAAGGTAGGACAGATACGCAGTATTTT. Protein: CASSWTGEGRTDTQYF.